The next 5 T cell receptor beta chains were all read from a single sample in a study of CD8+ T cells in alopecia areata. Extracted RNA was reverse transcribed, and the resulting cDNA served as sequencing template. Generated by immunoSEQ multiplex PCR, the TCRdb table keeps only in-frame clones and is missing some. The sample holds 170,000 or so clones, 59% seen once. Sequenced here: CD4+ T cells sorted from blood, sampled at week 0. Receptor source: a human donor with alopecia areata.

This chain uses TRBV4-2 with TRBJ1-2; TRBD1 matches at 8 bases. V trimming: 0 bases; J trimming: 7 bases; junction bases outside the gene matches: 10. This CDR3 contains 16 residues. CDR1 is LGHNA, CDR2 YNFKEQ, per germline. Here the CDR3 DNA reads TGTGCCAGCAGCCAAGAAGCATCCAGGGGGCCGATTGGCTACACCTTC. Its translation: CASSQEASRGPIGYTF.

This chain uses TRBV7-2 with TRBJ2-7; 8 bases align to TRBD1. Germline V lookup: CDR1 SGHTA, CDR2 FQGNSA. V shed 1 base, J shed 6 bases, and the junction held 2 bases outside the gene matches. The length of the CDR3 is 13 residues. The CDR3 protein is CASSLGDRGEQYF. The CDR3 bases are TGTGCCAGCAGCTTAGGTGACAGGGGCGAGCAGTACTTC.

CDR3 sequence: CAISVRASGLLHF. The CDR3 DNA reads TGTGCCATCAGTGTAAGGGCTTCAGGACTCCTCCACTTT. V is TRBV10-3 and J is TRBJ1-6; D gene ambiguous. The germline V gene encodes CDR1 ENHRY and CDR2 SYGVKD. V was pared by 4 bases and J by 15 bases, with 16 bases between. The CDR3 sequence is 13 residues long.

This clone was picked up a small number of times. In DNA, the CDR3 is TGTGCCAGTAGTGTTTGGGATACGCAGTATTTT. The encoded protein is CASSVWDTQYF. The rearrangement joins TRBV19 to TRBJ2-3; D unresolved. The CDR3 loop spans 11 amino acids. Trimming cost V 5 bases and J 6 bases, with 6 bases left between them. Per the germline V gene, CDR1 is LNHDA and CDR2 is SQIVND (reference sequence).

This clone has only one observation. The chain couples TRBV29-1 to TRBJ1-1; perhaps TRBD1 as D (5 bases). Trimming removed 3 bases at V and 4 bases at J, with 9 bases between. This CDR3 has 12 amino acids. The germline V gene encodes CDR1 SQVTM and CDR2 ANQGSEA. The CDR3, as DNA: TGCAGCGTTGATGGCAGGGCCACTGAAGCTTTCTTT. Amino acid sequence: CSVDGRATEAFF.